The present entry profiles one T cell receptor (beta chain) with its context. Its matching antigen is unknown. This sample was included in a study of graft-versus-host responses after intestinal transplantation. General observations from the study: GvH clones occurred in recipient marrow; some first appeared in ileum or blood. Within the allografts of patients who had graft-donor T cell macrochimerism, graft-versus-host to host-versus-graft clonal ratios were high. Early post-transplant falls in HvG clones accompanied the peak levels of circulating GvH clones.

Data came from immunoSEQ multiplex PCR; TCRdb stores just in-frame clones and leaves some out. The table records tens of thousands of clones, about nine tenths of them present only once. Sequencing was performed on unstimulated CD4+ T cells sorted from spleen or lymph node cells, taken before transplant. This clonotype was sampled from a human donor who was the organ donor for an intestinal transplant.

The CDR3 DNA is TGTGCCAGCAGCTTACAGGGGGCTGGCTACACCTTC. Translated: CASSLQGAGYTF. The V gene is TRBV11-2, the J gene TRBJ1-2, with TRBD1 matching over 8 bases. Unmatched junction bases numbered 0, after V lost 2 bases and J lost 7 bases. CDR1 is SGHAT, CDR2 FQNNGV, per germline. The CDR3 runs 12 residues.